Listed below are T cell receptor beta chains from one sample, sequenced in a study of cytomegalovirus exposure and HLA in healthy donors. Sequencing was performed with immunoSEQ multiplex PCR; in TCRdb, only in-frame clones are kept and a portion is missing. The sample comprises 150,000 to 200,000 clones, roughly 80% of which are singletons, and 0.65% rests with the top ten. Specimen: PBMCs. All receptors derive from a boy between 10 and 17 years old in good health and CMV-seronegative. The CDR3 runs from the conserved cysteine through the conserved F or W. The D gene is left open where the match is weak. Clone sizes are given selectively: once, few, many, or a class where the clone is expanded.

d_call j_call clone_size v_call cdr3_aa cdr3_nt
TRBD1 TRBJ1-2 - TRBV4-1 CASSQDPTLDRGPF TGCGCCAGCAGCCAAGACCCAACACTCGACAGGGGTCCCTTC
- TRBJ2-5 - TRBV11-2 CASSFSPGESLGETQYF TGTGCCAGCAGCTTCTCCCCTGGGGAGTCCTTGGGGGAGACCCAGTACTTC
TRBD2 TRBJ2-5 - TRBV5-6 CASSLGPSGNLKTQYF TGTGCCAGCAGCTTGGGGCCTAGCGGGAACCTAAAGACCCAGTACTTC
TRBD2 TRBJ2-1 few TRBV7-3 CASSPGGSGNEQFF TGTGCCAGCAGCCCCGGGGGGAGTGGCAATGAGCAGTTCTTC
TRBD1 TRBJ2-2 - TRBV5-4 CASSAPGTGGSGELFF TGTGCCAGCAGCGCCCCCGGGACAGGGGGCTCCGGGGAGCTGTTTTTT
TRBD1 TRBJ1-5 - TRBV6-5 CATLPGGLSNQPQHF TGTGCCACCCTCCCAGGGGGCTTGAGCAATCAGCCCCAGCATTTT
- TRBJ2-6 medium-sized TRBV2 CARQGLPGANVLTF TGTGCCAGACAGGGACTACCTGGGGCCAACGTCCTGACTTTC
- TRBJ1-1 - TRBV28 CASSRMTENTEAFF TGTGCCAGCAGCCGGATGACAGAGAACACTGAAGCTTTCTTT
- TRBJ2-7 once TRBV12-1 CASSFKLGSREQYF TGTGCCAGCAGCTTTAAACTCGGGTCGAGGGAGCAGTACTTC
TRBD1 TRBJ1-5 - TRBV5-1 CASSRTGGNQPQHF TGCGCCAGCAGTCGGACAGGGGGCAATCAGCCCCAGCATTTT